The next 19 T cell receptor beta chains were all read from a single sample in a study of PD-L1 blockade in urothelial cancer. This table comes from immunoSEQ multiplex PCR, and its TCRdb copy is limited to in-frame clones, with some not included. The table includes about 38,000 clones, over 70% detected once. Sequences were derived from PBMCs, sampled around atezolizumab (anti-PD-L1) treatment. These receptors were obtained from a man aged 55 to 70 with urothelial cancer.

CDR3 sequence: CASSRGPGNTIYF. In DNA, the CDR3 is TGTGCCAGCAGTAGGGGGCCTGGAAACACCATATATTTT. J is TRBJ1-3 and V is TRBV28, with 7 bases identical to TRBD1. CDR3 size: 13 residues. Germline V gene data show CDR1 as MDHEN and CDR2 as SYDVKM. Trimming cost V 5 bases and J 2 bases; bases outside gene matches: 0.

The rearrangement links TRBV19 to TRBJ2-2; TRBD2 matches at 7 bases. V was pared by 4 bases and J by 5 bases, with 10 bases of the junction left unmatched. The length of the CDR3 is 16 residues. Germline V gene lookup returns CDR1 LNHDA and CDR2 SQIVND (reference sequence). The CDR3 nucleotides are TGTGCCAGTAGTACCCAAAGCGGGATGGGTACCGGGGAGCTGTTTTTT. Translating gives CASSTQSGMGTGELFF.

The chain recombines TRBV27 with TRBJ2-5; D might be TRBD1 (5 bases). Deletions cut 4 bases from V and 1 base from J, with 13 bases between. The CDR3 totals 15 residues. Germline V CDR1 and CDR2: MNHEY, SMNVEV (reference sequence). CDR3 amino acids: CASSSIWGTQETQYF. For the CDR3, the DNA is TGTGCCAGCAGTTCTATCTGGGGCACCCAAGAGACCCAGTACTTC.

The CDR3 reads CSVEPGGADTQYF. As DNA, the CDR3 is TGCAGCGTTGAGCCCGGAGGGGCAGATACGCAGTATTTT. This sequence joins TRBV29-1 and TRBJ2-3; a weak D match, TRBD2 (6 bases). The CDR3 consists of 13 residues. Germline V CDR1 and CDR2: SQVTM, ANQGSEA. V shed 3 bases and J shed 4 bases, with 11 bases lying between them.

The chain carries TRBV5-4 and TRBJ1-2; 8 bases fit TRBD1. Germline V lookup: CDR1 SGHNT, CDR2 YYREEE (reference sequence). CDR3 length: 14 amino acids. The V gene end was trimmed by 4 bases and the J gene end by 7 bases; junction bases not matched to a gene: 9. In nucleotides, the CDR3 is TGTGCCAGCAGCCCCGGGGACAGGATCTCTGGCTACACCTTC. Its protein product is CASSPGDRISGYTF.

J is TRBJ2-3 and V is TRBV19; 10 bases fit TRBD2. The CDR3 consists of 18 residues. The V segment lost 5 bases and the J segment 0 bases; nucleotides outside the gene matches: 11. In germline, CDR1 is LNHDA, CDR2 SQIVND (reference sequence). The DNA of the CDR3 is TGTGCCAGTAGTGACAGCGGGGGGGCCGTCTTAAGCACAGATACGCAGTATTTT. It is translated as CASSDSGGAVLSTDTQYF.

The chain joins TRBV5-4 to TRBJ2-6, with a tentative D call TRBD1 (6 bases). In germline, CDR1 is SGHNT, CDR2 YYREEE (reference sequence). Between the trimmed V and J ends, which lost 3 bases and 0 bases, there was a span of 10 bases. The CDR3 spans 16 residues. The CDR3 DNA follows: TGTGCCAGCAGCTGGGGGCTAGCCTCTGGGGCCAACGTCCTGACTTTC. This translates into CASSWGLASGANVLTF.

The genes are TRBV19 and TRBJ1-2, with 8 nucleotides matching TRBD1. Trimming at V came to 5 bases and at J to 7 bases, leaving 9 bases not matched to a gene. Germline-derived CDR1 and CDR2 are LNHDA and SQIVND (reference sequence). CDR3 length: 14 residues. CDR3 nucleotides: TGTGCCAGTAGTCCCGGACAGGGCTTGTTTGGCTACACCTTC. It translates to CASSPGQGLFGYTF.

This clone showed up just once. The chain carries TRBV7-2 and TRBJ1-1, with D hard to call. The length of the CDR3 is 13 residues. Germline V gives CDR1 SGHTA, CDR2 FQGNSA. Deletions cut 5 bases from V and 8 bases from J, with 15 bases between. The CDR3 DNA follows: TGTGCCAGCAGCCTCAAGCCCCCGATGGAAGCTTTCTTT. This gives the protein CASSLKPPMEAFF. The complete variable domain, with remaining parts taken from reference TRBV7-2 and TRBJ1-1, reads GAGVSQSPSNKVTEKGKDVELRCDPISGHTALYWYRQSLGQGLEFLIYFQGNSAPDKSGLPSDRFSAERTGGSVSTLTIQRTQQEDSAVYLCASSLKPPMEAFFGQGTRLTVV.

The chain has TRBV5-1 and TRBJ2-1; D may be TRBD2 (5 bases). With 1 base removed from V and 0 bases from J, the gap between germline ends came to 8 bases. CDR3 size: 15 residues. The germline V gene encodes CDR1 SGHRS and CDR2 YFSETQ. The CDR3 coding sequence is TGCGCCAGCAGCTTGACCGGGGACTCCTACAATGAGCAGTTCTTC. Translating it yields CASSLTGDSYNEQFF.

The gene calls are TRBV7-8 and TRBJ1-6; no definite D call. CDR3 size: 14 residues. Trimming shortened V by 5 bases and J by 13 bases, and 18 bases separated the two germline ends. Germline V CDR1 and CDR2: SGHVS, FQNEAQ. The CDR3 coding sequence is TGTGCCAGCAGCACTAACGTACTAGTGACGCCCCTCCACTTT. Protein: CASSTNVLVTPLHF.

This clone was counted a single time. The chain links TRBV4-1 to TRBJ1-6, with D possibly matching TRBD1 (6 bases). Germline assignment: CDR1 MGHRA and CDR2 YSYEKL. The V and J ends lost 1 base and 8 bases respectively, with 15 bases between them. This CDR3 is 16 amino acids long. Here the CDR3 DNA reads TGCGCCAGCAGCCAAGCACAGGGAATTGATTATTCACCCCTCCACTTT. Its protein product is CASSQAQGIDYSPLHF.

The V gene is TRBV27, the J gene TRBJ2-1; D gene unclear. The CDR3 is 14 amino acids. Trimming shortened V by 6 bases and J by 4 bases, and 13 bases separated the two germline ends. Germline V gives CDR1 MNHEY, CDR2 SMNVEV (reference sequence). In nucleotides, the CDR3 is TGTGCCAGCAGCCCCCCGACTCGGTACAATGAGCAGTTCTTC. Its translation: CASSPPTRYNEQFF.

The sample holds a few counts of this clone. The genes are TRBV21-1 and TRBJ1-2; the table's D gene call, TRBD1, was not cross checked with the DNA. TRBV21-1 has pseudogene status. This CDR3 is 12 amino acids long. In nucleotides, the CDR3 is TGTGCCAGCACAGGGGAAAGTTATGGCTACACCTTC. The encoded protein is CASTGESYGYTF.

The chain joins TRBV18 to TRBJ2-3; D perhaps matches TRBD2 (5 bases). The V end was cut by 3 bases, the J end by 0 bases, with 16 bases between. The germline V gene has CDR1 KGHSH and CDR2 LQKENI. The CDR3 extends over 17 amino acids. The CDR3 protein is CASSPVPGIASTDTQYF. For the CDR3, the DNA is TGTGCCAGCTCACCCGTTCCGGGGATCGCGAGCACAGATACGCAGTATTTT.

The chain employs TRBV30 and TRBJ1-5; D remains unclear. The CDR3 is 15 amino acids. V was shortened by 2 bases and J by 0 bases, with 11 bases between the two germline ends. CDR1 and CDR2 from the germline V gene are GTSNPN and SVGIG (reference sequence). CDR3 sequence: CAWSPSGSSNQPQHF. Written as DNA, the CDR3 is TGTGCCTGGAGTCCGTCGGGTTCTAGCAATCAGCCCCAGCATTTT.

The CDR3 coding sequence is TGTGCCAGCAGCGGTCCCGGGACAGGGGCAAACCAGCCCCAGCATTTT. Its protein is CASSGPGTGANQPQHF. The chain employs TRBV9 and TRBJ1-5, with TRBD1 matching over 10 bases. The CDR3 covers 16 residues. The V gene's germline CDR1 is SGDLS and CDR2 YYNGEE. V shed 3 bases, J shed 7 bases, and the junction held 10 bases outside the gene matches.

The chain carries TRBV5-1 and TRBJ1-1; TRBD1 agrees at 9 bases. The CDR3 is 14 residues long. Germline CDR1 SGHRS, CDR2 YFSETQ. V was pared by 1 base and J by 10 bases, with 8 bases of the junction left unmatched. CDR3 residues: CASSLPGQGAGAFF. The CDR3 DNA is TGCGCCAGCAGCTTGCCGGGACAGGGCGCGGGAGCTTTCTTT.

The rearrangement joins TRBV7-2 to TRBJ2-5, with D possibly matching TRBD2 (7 bases). V was clipped by 5 bases and J by 6 bases, with 19 bases between them. CDR3 length: 15 residues. Germline V gene data show CDR1 as SGHTA and CDR2 as FQGNSA. The CDR3 here is CASSLQGEGVKTQYF. In DNA, the CDR3 is TGTGCCAGCAGCCTCCAAGGGGAGGGGGTGAAGACCCAGTACTTC.